Each of the 31 T cell receptor beta chains below was sequenced from the same sample in a study of T cell responses to AZD1222 COVID-19 vaccine listed by TCRdb under 2021. The protocol used for the library was the immunoSEQ multiplex PCR assay. TCRdb's version of the immuneACCESS table is confined to in-frame rearrangements and falls short of the full clone set. An unresolved V gene accounts for under half of the shortfall where checked; the remainder is of unknown origin. The sample table shows under 150,000 clones, and 80% to 85% are seen once. The ten largest clones represent about 4% of the sample. The intended sense of this specimen's time point label: baseline before first vaccination. The meaning of the sample's treatment or condition label: meningococcal conjugate vaccine given as trial control. The starting material was peripheral blood, obtained on day 0 of MenACWY control vaccination. These receptors were obtained from an adult in good health.

This rearrangement joins TRBV6-5 to TRBJ1-6; the D is unclear. The germline V gene has CDR1 MNHEY and CDR2 SVGAGI. The CDR3 covers 14 residues. Trimming left V 5 bases short and J 7 bases short, with 12 bases between. The DNA for the CDR3 is TGTGCCAGCAGTCTCGGGCTCCTGAATTCACCCCTCCACTTT. This translates into CASSLGLLNSPLHF.

In its sample, this clone was seen once. The chain joins TRBV18 to TRBJ1-1; no clear D. V lost 4 bases and J lost 1, with 7 bases in between. This CDR3 is 13 amino acids long. Germline-derived CDR1 and CDR2 are KGHSH and LQKENI. The CDR3 DNA reads as TGTGCCAGCTCACAGGCCACGAACACTGAAGCTTTCTTT. Amino acids: CASSQATNTEAFF.

The rearrangement uses TRBV27 and TRBJ2-7; tentatively, D is TRBD1 or TRBD2 (5 bases each). Per the germline V gene, CDR1 is MNHEY and CDR2 is SMNVEV (reference sequence). V lost 6 bases and J 4 bases, leaving 16 bases between the germline ends. The CDR3 is made up of 14 amino acids. CDR3 amino acids: CASSLGALGYEQYF. Written as DNA, the CDR3 is TGTGCCAGCAGCCTCGGGGCGCTTGGGTACGAGCAGTACTTC.

J is TRBJ1-6 and V is TRBV2, with 8 positions matching TRBD1. Per the germline V gene, CDR1 is SNHLY and CDR2 is FYNNEI. This CDR3 comprises 14 residues. V gave up 5 bases and J gave up 7 bases; unmatched junction bases: 4. DNA for the CDR3: TGTGCCAGCAGTCGGACAGGGCTAAATTCACCCCTCCACTTT. This sequence encodes CASSRTGLNSPLHF.

This clone has only one observation. The chain has TRBV30 and TRBJ1-4; weak D call: TRBD1 (6 bases). Germline loops: CDR1 GTSNPN, CDR2 SVGIG (reference sequence). The CDR3 extends over 14 amino acids. V was clipped by 5 bases and J by 1 base, with 11 bases between them. The CDR3 DNA is TGTGCCTGGGGGGAACAGGGAACTAATGAAAAACTGTTTTTT. It translates to CAWGEQGTNEKLFF.

This chain uses TRBV11-2 with TRBJ1-6, with 11 bases identical to TRBD1. Germline CDR1 and CDR2: SGHAT and FQNNGV. This CDR3 region has 19 residues. The trim removed 5 bases at V and 4 bases at J, leaving 13 bases unmatched. CDR3 nucleotide sequence: TGTGCCAGCAGCCGCAAAACCGGGACAGGGGGAGTATATAATTCACCCCTCCACTTT. This gives the protein CASSRKTGTGGVYNSPLHF.

On this clone itself: Other nucleotide sequences from this sample produce the same CDR3. The chain carries TRBV9 and TRBJ2-1; D remains unclear. The V end was cut by 0 bases, the J end by 0 bases, with 10 bases between. The V gene's germline CDR1 is SGDLS and CDR2 YYNGEE. This CDR3 has 16 amino acids. The CDR3 bases are TGTGCCAGCAGCGTAGCTTCCGATAGCTCCTACAATGAGCAGTTCTTC. Protein: CASSVASDSSYNEQFF. Drawing the rest from reference TRBV9 and TRBJ2-1, the complete variable domain is DSGVTQTPKHLITATGQRVTLRCSPRSGDLSVYWYQQSLDQGLQFLIQYYNGEERAKGNILERFSAQQFPDLHSELNLSSLELGDSALYFCASSVASDSSYNEQFFGPGTRLTVL.

V and J are TRBV5-1 and TRBJ1-3; D call uncertain. The CDR3 runs to 13 residues. Germline lookup yields CDR1 SGHRS and CDR2 YFSETQ. Trimming shortened V by 1 base and J by 6 bases, and 8 bases separated the two germline ends. CDR3 loop: CASSLNGENTIYF. DNA for the CDR3: TGCGCCAGCAGCTTGAACGGGGAAAACACCATATATTTT. The full variable domain, rest sourced from reference TRBV5-1 and TRBJ1-3, is KAGVTQTPRYLIKTRGQQVTLSCSPISGHRSVSWYQQTPGQGLQFLFEYFSETQRNKGNFPGRFSGRQFSNSRSEMNVSTLELGDSALYLCASSLNGENTIYFGEGSWLTVV.

This sequence joins TRBV5-1 and TRBJ2-2; 7 nucleotides align to TRBD1. The CDR3 has 14 amino acids. Germline trimming cut 6 bases from V and 7 bases from J; bases unmatched to any gene: 9. From germline, CDR1 is SGHRS and CDR2 YFSETQ. CDR3 amino acids: CASTERGLGGELFF. The CDR3 nucleotides read TGCGCCAGCACCGAAAGGGGGCTGGGCGGGGAGCTGTTTTTT.

The chain couples TRBV5-1 to TRBJ2-1; 13 bases are a match to TRBD2. The CDR3 has 15 residues. V dropped 4 bases and J dropped 7; count of bases not matched to a gene: 5. Germline-derived CDR1 and CDR2 are SGHRS and YFSETQ. The CDR3 DNA follows: TGCGCCAGCAGCCTAAGGACTAGCGGGGGTAATGAGCAGTTCTTC. Its translation is CASSLRTSGGNEQFF.

The chain carries TRBV24-1 and TRBJ2-3; D remains unclear. V was trimmed by 0 bases and J by 4 bases, leaving 1 base between them. Germline CDR1 KGHDR, CDR2 SFDVKD. The CDR3 totals 12 residues. For the CDR3, the DNA is TGTGCCACCAGTGATTTGGCAGATACGCAGTATTTT. Translated, it gives CATSDLADTQYF.

The rearrangement uses TRBV21-1 and TRBJ1-1; the listed D gene, TRBD1, was not tested against the DNA. TRBV21-1 is described as a pseudogene. CDR3 length: 18 amino acids. CDR3 sequence reads: CASSKVEWTGGVNTEAFF. The DNA for the CDR3 is TGTGCCAGCAGCAAAGTCGAGTGGACAGGGGGCGTGAACACTGAAGCTTTCTTT.

In this sample, this clone turned up once. This rearrangement joins TRBV27 to TRBJ1-3; 9 bases fit TRBD1. J was trimmed by 6 bases and V by 4 bases; bases with no gene match: 7. CDR1 and CDR2 from the germline V gene are MNHEY and SMNVEV (reference sequence). The CDR3 has 15 amino acids. DNA of the CDR3: TGTGCCAGCAGTTCATCCGGGACAGGGTTAAACACCATATATTTT. Translating it yields CASSSSGTGLNTIYF.

The chain joins TRBV7-9 to TRBJ2-2; a weak D match, TRBD2 (6 bases). Germline V gene sequence: CDR1 SEHNR, CDR2 FQNEAQ (reference sequence). The CDR3 runs to 16 residues. V dropped 5 bases and J dropped 2 bases, with 15 bases sitting between them. The CDR3 here is CASSLTPGSNTGELFF. The CDR3 bases are TGTGCCAGCAGCCTGACCCCCGGGAGTAACACCGGGGAGCTGTTTTTT.

The chain carries TRBV4-1 and TRBJ1-5, with TRBD1 identical over 9 bases. Germline CDR1 MGHRA, CDR2 YSYEKL. The CDR3 is made up of 16 amino acids. V gave up 4 bases and J gave up 3 bases; unmatched junction bases: 7. This CDR3 is CASSPGGTGINQPQHF. CDR3 coding DNA: TGCGCCAGCAGCCCCGGGGGGACAGGGATCAATCAGCCCCAGCATTTT.

V and J are TRBV5-1 and TRBJ2-7, with 8 nucleotides matching TRBD2. V dropped 0 bases and J dropped 7; count of bases not matched to a gene: 6. The CDR3 runs to 14 residues. From germline, CDR1 is SGHRS and CDR2 YFSETQ. The CDR3 reads CASSLDGGAGEQYF. In DNA form, the CDR3 reads TGCGCCAGCAGCTTGGACGGGGGGGCCGGGGAGCAGTACTTC. Based on the CDR3 plus reference TRBV5-1 and TRBJ2-7, the full variable domain is KAGVTQTPRYLIKTRGQQVTLSCSPISGHRSVSWYQQTPGQGLQFLFEYFSETQRNKGNFPGRFSGRQFSNSRSEMNVSTLELGDSALYLCASSLDGGAGEQYFGPGTRLTVT.

The V and J genes are TRBV11-2 and TRBJ2-7, with 9 bases lining up with TRBD1. The CDR3 totals 19 residues. Germline CDR1 is SGHAT and CDR2 is FQNNGV. Trimming at V came to 1 base and at J to 2 bases, leaving 15 bases not matched to a gene. Written as DNA, the CDR3 is TGTGCCAGCAGCTTAGGGCGGGGGACAGGGAAATCAAGGACCTACGAGCAGTACTTC. It yields the protein CASSLGRGTGKSRTYEQYF.

The rearrangement joins TRBV4-1 to TRBJ1-5, with D possibly being TRBD1 (6 bases). Germline CDR1 reads MGHRA; CDR2 reads YSYEKL. Between the trimmed V and J ends, which lost 0 bases and 7 bases, there was a span of 13 bases. There are 15 residues in the CDR3. Here the CDR3 DNA reads TGCGCCAGCAGCCAAGAACAGGGTCGTTACCAGCCCCAGCATTTT. Its protein is CASSQEQGRYQPQHF.

This chain uses TRBV19 with TRBJ1-6; TRBD1 aligns across 7 bases. This CDR3 spans 16 amino acids. The junction had 7 bases not matched to a gene; V was cut back by 2 bases and J by 6 bases. Germline-derived CDR1 and CDR2 are LNHDA and SQIVND (reference sequence). CDR3 bases: TGTGCCAGTAGTATAATTCCCCGGGACAGTAATTCACCCCTCCACTTT. Translated, it gives CASSIIPRDSNSPLHF.

The CDR3 DNA sequence: TGTGCCAGTAGTAAACAGGGGGGGAACACCGGGGAGCTGTTTTTT. Translating gives CASSKQGGNTGELFF. The rearrangement joins TRBV19 to TRBJ2-2; 8 positions agree with TRBD1. With 4 bases clipped from V and 1 base from J, the junction kept 2 bases outside the gene matches. The CDR3 has 15 amino acids. Germline V CDR1 and CDR2: LNHDA, SQIVND (reference sequence).

The J gene is TRBJ2-3, the V gene TRBV6-5; D may be TRBD1 (6 bases). The ends were cut back, 8 bases at V and 1 base at J, with 16 bases in the middle. The CDR3 extends over 15 amino acids. CDR1 and CDR2 (germline): MNHEY, SVGAGI. This CDR3 reads CASSGGLRGTDTQYF. In nucleotides, the CDR3 is TGTGCCAGCTCTGGGGGCTTGAGGGGCACAGATACGCAGTATTTT.

The chain is built from TRBV28 and TRBJ1-2, with 10 bases fitting TRBD1. This CDR3 has 16 amino acids. V was clipped by 5 bases and J by 0 bases; unmatched bases: 6. Germline V gene data show CDR1 as MDHEN and CDR2 as SYDVKM. CDR3 sequence reads: CASSLPGQGTNYGYTF. In nucleotides, the CDR3 is TGTGCCAGCAGTCTGCCGGGACAGGGGACTAACTATGGCTACACCTTC.

This chain connects TRBV9 to TRBJ2-2; D ambiguous. There are 16 residues in the CDR3. V was clipped by 0 bases and J by 0 bases, with 9 bases between them. Germline-derived CDR1 and CDR2 are SGDLS and YYNGEE. As DNA, the CDR3 is TGTGCCAGCAGCGTAGGCCAGCTGTCGAACACCGGGGAGCTGTTTTTT. Its translation: CASSVGQLSNTGELFF.

The chain employs TRBV10-2 and TRBJ2-1, with TRBD2 matching over 11 bases. V dropped 6 bases and J dropped 10; count of bases not matched to a gene: 5. The CDR3 has 13 residues. Germline CDR1 and CDR2: WSHSY and SAAADI. In nucleotides, the CDR3 is TGCGCCAGCAGATCTAGCGGGGGGCCCGAGCAGTTCTTC. Its translation is CASRSSGGPEQFF.

This clone came up once. The V gene is TRBV5-6, the J gene TRBJ2-1, with 7 nucleotides matching TRBD1. Germline CDR1 is SGHDT and CDR2 is YYEEEE. The length of the CDR3 is 15 residues. V lost 2 bases to trimming and J lost 4 bases; unmatched junction nucleotides: 6. The CDR3 loop reads CASSFGQGVYNEQFF. The DNA of the CDR3 is TGTGCCAGCAGCTTTGGGCAGGGGGTTTACAATGAGCAGTTCTTC.

The chain combines TRBV28 with TRBJ1-4; maybe TRBD1 (5 bases). The germline V gene has CDR1 MDHEN and CDR2 SYDVKM. The CDR3 consists of 14 residues. V shed 4 bases and J shed 7 bases, with 13 bases lying between them. The CDR3 DNA is TGTGCCAGCAGTTCGGGGGATGACTCTGAAAAACTGTTTTTT. Amino acid sequence: CASSSGDDSEKLFF.

The chain recombines TRBV3-1 (or the pseudogene TRBV3-2) with TRBJ1-2, with 7 positions matching TRBD1. Germline assignment: CDR1 LGHDT and CDR2 YNNKEL (reference sequence). The CDR3 length is 12 residues. Losses at the gene ends were 4 bases for V and 7 bases for J; bases not matched to a gene: 3. CDR3 coding DNA: TGTGCCAGCAGCCTACAGGGGTTTGGCTACACCTTC. It translates to CASSLQGFGYTF.

In DNA, the CDR3 is TGTGCCAGTAGTCTCCAGGGGGCCAACAATGAGCAGTTCTTC. It codes for CASSLQGANNEQFF. The rearrangement uses TRBV19 and TRBJ2-1, with 8 bases that match TRBD1. V shed 5 bases and J 5 bases; nucleotides not matched to a gene: 5. Germline V lookup: CDR1 LNHDA, CDR2 SQIVND (reference sequence). There are 14 residues in the CDR3.

The V gene is TRBV6-5, the J gene TRBJ1-4, with D uncertain. The CDR3 contains 14 residues. V dropped 6 bases and J dropped 8 bases, with 16 bases sitting between them. The germline V gene has CDR1 MNHEY and CDR2 SVGAGI. In DNA form, the CDR3 reads TGTGCCAGCAGCCCCCCCGGGGTAGACGAAAAACTGTTTTTT. This codes for CASSPPGVDEKLFF.

The sample holds a few counts of this clone. The rearrangement uses TRBV28 and TRBJ2-5, with 7 bases lining up with TRBD1. The CDR3 consists of 15 residues. CDR1 and CDR2 from the germline V gene are MDHEN and SYDVKM. V gave up 3 bases and J gave up 2 bases; unmatched junction bases: 6. CDR3: CASSFLGTAQETQYF. As DNA, the CDR3 is TGTGCCAGCAGTTTCCTCGGGACAGCTCAAGAGACCCAGTACTTC.

The chain combines TRBV12-3 or TRBV12-4 with TRBJ2-7; no clear D gene. Trimming cost V 5 bases and J 5 bases, with 10 bases left between them. The length of the CDR3 is 12 residues. As DNA, the CDR3 is TGTGCCAGCAGTAGACACCTCAACGAGCAGTACTTC. Translated: CASSRHLNEQYF.